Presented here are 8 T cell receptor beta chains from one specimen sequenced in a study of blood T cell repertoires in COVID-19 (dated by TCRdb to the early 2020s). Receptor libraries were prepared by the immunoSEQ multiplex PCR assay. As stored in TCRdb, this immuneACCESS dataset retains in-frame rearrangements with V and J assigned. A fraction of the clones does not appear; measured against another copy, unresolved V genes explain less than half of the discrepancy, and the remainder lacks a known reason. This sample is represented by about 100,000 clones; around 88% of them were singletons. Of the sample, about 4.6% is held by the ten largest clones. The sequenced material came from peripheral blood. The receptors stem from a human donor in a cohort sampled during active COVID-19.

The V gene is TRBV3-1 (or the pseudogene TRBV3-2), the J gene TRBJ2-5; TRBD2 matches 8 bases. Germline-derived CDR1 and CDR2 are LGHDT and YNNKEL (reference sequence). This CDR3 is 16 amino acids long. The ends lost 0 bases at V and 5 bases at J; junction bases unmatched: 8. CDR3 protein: CASSQDTPGGRETQYF. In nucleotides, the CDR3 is TGTGCCAGCAGCCAAGATACGCCGGGGGGGCGGGAGACCCAGTACTTC.

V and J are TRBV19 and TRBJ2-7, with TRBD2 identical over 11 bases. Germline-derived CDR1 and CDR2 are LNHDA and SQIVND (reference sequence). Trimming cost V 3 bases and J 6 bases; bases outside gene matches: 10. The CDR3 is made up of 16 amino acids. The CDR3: CASSMIVVAGGSEQYF. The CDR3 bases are TGTGCCAGTAGTATGATCGTGGTAGCGGGAGGGTCCGAGCAGTACTTC.

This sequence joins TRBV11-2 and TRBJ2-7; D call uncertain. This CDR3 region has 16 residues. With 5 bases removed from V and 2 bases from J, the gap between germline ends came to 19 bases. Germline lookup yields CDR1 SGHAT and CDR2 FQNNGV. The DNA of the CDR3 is TGTGCCAGCAGCGCACGCGACGGAGTTCATCCCTACGAGCAGTACTTC. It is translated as CASSARDGVHPYEQYF.

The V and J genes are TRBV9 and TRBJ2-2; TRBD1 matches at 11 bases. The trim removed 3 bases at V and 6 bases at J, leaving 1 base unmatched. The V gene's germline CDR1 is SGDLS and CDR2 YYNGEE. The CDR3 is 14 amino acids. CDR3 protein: CASSGGQGAGELFF. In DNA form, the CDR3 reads TGTGCCAGCAGCGGGGGACAGGGGGCCGGGGAGCTGTTTTTT.

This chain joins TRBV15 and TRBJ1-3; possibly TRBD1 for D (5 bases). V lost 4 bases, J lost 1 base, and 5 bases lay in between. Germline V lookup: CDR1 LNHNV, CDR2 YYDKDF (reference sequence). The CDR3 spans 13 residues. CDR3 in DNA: TGTGCCACCAGCAAGGGGTCTGGAAACACCATATATTTT. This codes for CATSKGSGNTIYF. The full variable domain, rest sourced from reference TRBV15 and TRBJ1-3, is DAMVIQNPRYQVTQFGKPVTLSCSQTLNHNVMYWYQQKSSQAPKLLFHYYDKDFNNEADTPDNFQSRRPNTSFCFLDIRSPGLGDTAMYLCATSKGSGNTIYFGEGSWLTVV.

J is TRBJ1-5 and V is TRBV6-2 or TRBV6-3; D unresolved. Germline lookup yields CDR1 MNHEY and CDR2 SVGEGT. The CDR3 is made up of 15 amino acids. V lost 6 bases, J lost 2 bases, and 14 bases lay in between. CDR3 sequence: CASSPTSRGNQPQHF. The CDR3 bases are TGTGCCAGCAGCCCCACGAGCCGCGGCAATCAGCCCCAGCATTTT.

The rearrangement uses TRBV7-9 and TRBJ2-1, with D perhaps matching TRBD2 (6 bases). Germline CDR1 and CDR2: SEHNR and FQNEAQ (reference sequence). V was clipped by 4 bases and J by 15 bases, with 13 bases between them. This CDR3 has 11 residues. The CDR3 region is CASSYRDWVFF. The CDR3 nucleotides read TGTGCCAGCAGCTACCGGGACTGGGTGTTCTTC.

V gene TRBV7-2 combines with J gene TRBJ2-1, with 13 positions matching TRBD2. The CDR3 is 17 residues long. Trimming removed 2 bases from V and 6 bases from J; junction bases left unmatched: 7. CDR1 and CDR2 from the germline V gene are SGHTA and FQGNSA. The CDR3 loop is CASSLRLAGGGGNEQFF. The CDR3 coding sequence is TGTGCCAGCAGCTTACGACTAGCGGGAGGAGGGGGCAATGAGCAGTTCTTC.